Listed below are T cell receptor beta chains from one sample, sequenced in a study of response to subunit inactivated influenza vaccine. TCRdb re-derived calls from the RT-PCR reads in MiXCR, one entry per CDR3 protein. Of 500,000 to 650,000 distinct CDR3 sequences in the sample, 6.5% to 8% are singletons; the top ten hold 10% to 15%. Source: PBMCs from blood, taken approximately 25 months after vaccination. These TCRs come from a man aged 50 to 69 who received an inactivated influenza vaccine. Each CDR3 is given with its conserved first and last residue. Part of the rows lack a size; the others show once, few, many or a class for expanded clones.

>-|TRBV20-1|TRBJ1-5
CSARVSGTVYSNQPQHF
>many|TRBV29-1|TRBJ2-2
CSVSPGLGPGGELFF
>-|TRBV28|TRBJ1-5
CASSETRDRDGQPQHF
>many|TRBV20-1|TRBJ1-2
CSVLPQDRVGYGYTF
>few|TRBV27|TRBJ2-1
CASKAALYNEQFF
>-|TRBV7-9|TRBJ2-3
CASSRGQYPNTDTQYF
>-|TRBV20-1|TRBJ1-1
CSNTRGRRTEAFF
>-|TRBV9|TRBJ2-3
CASSVAWAGVSTDTQYF
>few|TRBV28|TRBJ1-2
CASRTGKSGYTF
>-|TRBV20-1|TRBJ2-7
CSATTSGGSNEQYF
>many|TRBV25-1|TRBJ2-3
CASTGAGHTQYF
>few|TRBV20-1|TRBJ1-2
CSASSGPNYGYTF
>few|TRBV12-3/TRBV12-4|TRBJ2-4
CASSSSGSQHIQYF
>-|TRBV11-1|TRBJ2-3
CASSLESGTITDTQYF
>-|TRBV6-2/TRBV6-3|TRBJ2-2
CASSYSRVGAGELFF
>-|TRBV29-1|TRBJ2-2
CSVEDRGTGNTGELFF
>-|TRBV9|TRBJ2-1
CASSVGQGRFNEQFF
>many|TRBV6-1|TRBJ2-7
CASRPTTGTSGSLYEQYF
>few|TRBV3-1|TRBJ2-5
CASSQQRTIQGGTQYF
>few|TRBV4-3|TRBJ2-2
CASSQGVGGRGELFF
>few|TRBV28|TRBJ2-1
CASSSPEVAGYNEQFF
>few|TRBV4-3|TRBJ1-2
CASSQVQGSGYTF
>few|TRBV4-2|TRBJ2-7
CASSRIAGTDYEQYF
>-|TRBV5-1|TRBJ1-1
CASSSINTEAFF
>few|TRBV5-5|TRBJ2-3
CASSTGGASDTQYF
>many|TRBV7-2|TRBJ2-7
CASSSTRNSYEQYF
>-|TRBV10-1|TRBJ2-2
CASSPQGLAGITGELFF
>many|TRBV5-1|TRBJ1-1
CASSSTGDTEAFF
>-|TRBV25-1|TRBJ2-7
CASSDIPGFGSYEQYF
>many|TRBV9|TRBJ2-7
CASSVEAGYEQYF
>-|TRBV6-4|TRBJ1-1
CASSVRQGAETFF
>-|TRBV29-1|TRBJ2-7
CSVEVRGLDYEQYF
>many|TRBV20-1|TRBJ2-1
CTQESYNEQFF
>-|TRBV10-3|TRBJ2-7
CAISEPADEQYF
>few|TRBV2|TRBJ2-7
CASKFNNEQYF
>few|TRBV20-1|TRBJ2-1
CSAVPPGQGVLYNEQFF
>few|TRBV29-1|TRBJ2-5
CSVRRGHQETQYF
>many|TRBV9|TRBJ2-1
CASSVATGQRLAGSDEQFF
>few|TRBV12-3/TRBV12-4|TRBJ1-6
CASSLQRSPLHF
>-|TRBV5-5|TRBJ1-2
CASRSGNYGYTF
>few|TRBV7-2|TRBJ2-3
CASTAGGRDTQYF
>few|TRBV28|TRBJ2-2
CATLNVGTGELFF